Each of the 5 T cell receptor beta chains below was sequenced from the same sample in a study of PD-1 blockade in classical Hodgkin lymphoma. Method: immunoSEQ multiplex PCR; TCRdb's copy keeps in-frame clones and lacks some. The data contain some 43,000 clones, 85% to 90% of them singletons. Every patient was affected by relapse after autologous stem cell transplantation, while exposure to brentuximab vedotin was not uniform. The material was peripheral blood mononuclear cells (PBMCs), obtained before the second cycle of nivolumab. Source of these receptors: a human donor with classical Hodgkin lymphoma.

V usage is TRBV4-1 and J usage is TRBJ1-1; D remains unclear. Germline V CDR1 and CDR2: MGHRA, YSYEKL. Between the trimmed V and J ends, which lost 1 base and 0 bases, there was a span of 3 bases. The CDR3 loop spans 13 amino acids. The CDR3 DNA sequence: TGCGCCAGCAGCCAAGGGGTGAACACTGAAGCTTTCTTT. Its translation is CASSQGVNTEAFF.

This clone was observed a handful of times. V and J are TRBV2 and TRBJ1-2, with TRBD1 matching 9 bases. Germline CDR1 reads SNHLY; CDR2 reads FYNNEI. Trimming at V came to 5 bases and at J to 3 bases, leaving 4 bases not matched to a gene. The CDR3 has 14 residues. The CDR3 nucleotides read TGTGCCAGCAGTTCGAGGACAGGGGACTATGGCTACACCTTC. Translated, it gives CASSSRTGDYGYTF.

The chain has TRBV6-5 and TRBJ2-1, with D uncertain. CDR1 is MNHEY, CDR2 SVGAGI, per germline. CDR3 length equals 14 residues. Deletions cut 6 bases from V and 3 bases from J, with 12 bases between. CDR3 loop: CASRRQRSYNEQFF. The CDR3 bases are TGTGCCAGCAGGAGGCAGCGTAGCTACAATGAGCAGTTCTTC.

V gene TRBV19 combines with J gene TRBJ2-7, with D unresolved. The V gene lost 1 base and the J gene lost 5 bases, with 3 bases spanning the gap. CDR3 length equals 11 residues. Germline V CDR1 and CDR2: LNHDA, SQIVND (reference sequence). The CDR3 DNA reads as TGTGCCAGTAGTATAGCCGACGAGCAGTACTTC. It translates to CASSIADEQYF.

The chain employs TRBV9 and TRBJ2-2, with D unresolved. In germline, CDR1 is SGDLS, CDR2 YYNGEE. V was cut by 0 bases and J by 0 bases, with 6 bases left in between. This CDR3 has 15 residues. In DNA, the CDR3 is TGTGCCAGCAGCGTAGCCCTAGCGAACACCGGGGAGCTGTTTTTT. Its protein is CASSVALANTGELFF. Supplemented by reference TRBV9 and TRBJ2-2, the full variable domain reads DSGVTQTPKHLITATGQRVTLRCSPRSGDLSVYWYQQSLDQGLQFLIQYYNGEERAKGNILERFSAQQFPDLHSELNLSSLELGDSALYFCASSVALANTGELFFGEGSRLTVL.